A selection of T cell receptor beta chains follows, all from one sample in a study of blood T cell repertoires in COVID-19. Here immunoSEQ multiplex PCR was the method, and the copy in TCRdb shows in-frame clones only, minus some. The table records around 300,000 clones, over 70% of them present only once. Sequencing was performed on PBMCs or T cells enriched from blood (not recorded which). These receptors were collected from a young man who had recovered from COVID-19. CDR3s include the opening cysteine and the closing phenylalanine or tryptophan. The D gene is left open where the match is weak. Expanded clones get a size class; other rows say once, few or many, or leave the size out.

v_gene	d_gene	j_gene	abundance	CDR3aa	CDR3nt
TRBV5-8	-	TRBJ1-3	-	CASSSLQDHSGNTIYF	TGTGCCAGCAGCTCCCTACAGGACCACTCTGGAAACACCATATATTTT
TRBV7-9	-	TRBJ2-1	-	CASALTSDEQFF	TGTGCCAGCGCCCTCACCTCAGATGAGCAGTTCTTC
TRBV7-4	-	TRBJ1-4	-	CASSRRDSKFTNEKLFF	TGTGCCAGCAGCCGCCGGGACTCCAAGTTCACTAATGAAAAACTGTTTTTT
TRBV12-3/TRBV12-4	-	TRBJ2-5	-	CAAGSGETQYF	TGTGCCGCCGGATCGGGGGAGACCCAGTACTTC
TRBV18	TRBD1	TRBJ2-5	-	CASSPLRGRIGETQYF	TGTGCCAGCTCACCACTAAGGGGGCGCATAGGGGAGACCCAGTACTTC
TRBV18	TRBD1	TRBJ1-1	-	CASSQGQGGGTEAFF	TGTGCCAGCTCACAGGGACAGGGGGGAGGCACTGAAGCTTTCTTT
TRBV6-5	-	TRBJ2-5	-	CASNPDRAQETQYF	TGTGCCAGCAACCCCGACAGAGCTCAAGAGACCCAGTACTTC
TRBV7-9	-	TRBJ2-5	-	CASSLMFRAGAANF	TGTGCCAGCAGCTTAATGTTCCGGGCGGGGGCCGCCAACTTC
TRBV4-2	TRBD2	TRBJ2-2	-	CASSLLVPGLAGGRNTGELFF	TGTGCCAGCAGCCTACTCGTCCCAGGACTAGCGGGGGGCAGGAACACCGGGGAGCTGTTTTTT
TRBV20-1	-	TRBJ1-2	-	CSVSGAGGYTF	TGCAGTGTTTCAGGGGCCGGGGGCTACACCTTC
TRBV28	TRBD2	TRBJ2-7	-	CATLSGGGTYEQYF	TGTGCCACCTTGAGCGGGGGGGGAACCTACGAGCAGTACTTC
TRBV19	TRBD1	TRBJ1-2	-	CASSTGDRAGLGTF	TGTGCCAGTAGTACCGGGGACAGGGCTGGTTTGGGCACCTTC
TRBV27	TRBD1	TRBJ1-1	-	CASSASGTGSSKAFF	TGTGCCAGCAGTGCGTCCGGGACAGGCAGTTCGAAAGCTTTCTTT
TRBV7-9	TRBD1	TRBJ1-1	-	CASSSRQGENTEAFF	TGTGCCAGCAGCTCTAGACAGGGGGAGAACACTGAAGCTTTCTTT
TRBV28	TRBD2	TRBJ2-5	-	CASSSPAGGRETQYF	TGTGCCAGCAGTTCCCCAGCGGGGGGAAGGGAGACCCAGTACTTC
TRBV5-6	TRBD2	TRBJ2-2	-	CASSRYGGGNTGELFF	TGTGCCAGCAGTAGGTATGGCGGGGGTAACACCGGGGAGCTGTTTTTT
TRBV28	TRBD1	TRBJ1-6	-	CASREAGTGVNSPLHF	TGTGCCAGCAGGGAAGCCGGGACAGGAGTAAATTCACCCCTCCACTTT
TRBV6-4	-	TRBJ2-1	-	CASSDSSRGLRHNEQFF	TGTGCCAGCAGTGACTCGAGTCGGGGGTTAAGGCACAATGAGCAGTTCTTC
TRBV7-9	-	TRBJ2-1	-	CASSLLGTENEQFF	TGTGCCAGCAGCTTACTGGGTACGGAGAATGAGCAGTTCTTC
TRBV9	TRBD1	TRBJ1-5	-	CASSATGWAQPQHF	TGTGCCAGCAGCGCGACAGGGTGGGCTCAGCCCCAGCATTTT
TRBV4-1	-	TRBJ1-6	-	CASSLKLGGGSPFNSPLHF	TGCGCCAGCAGCCTCAAGCTCGGGGGCGGGAGCCCTTTTAATTCACCCCTCCACTTT
TRBV5-6	TRBD1	TRBJ1-1	-	CASSRPGTGLNTEAFF	TGTGCCAGCAGCCGTCCCGGGACAGGTTTGAACACTGAAGCTTTCTTT
TRBV5-6	TRBD1	TRBJ1-5	-	CASSLVDQGGNQPQHF	TGTGCCAGCAGCTTAGTGGACCAGGGGGGCAATCAGCCCCAGCATTTT
TRBV20-1	-	TRBJ1-2	-	CSASAGYGYTF	TGCAGTGCTAGTGCGGGCTATGGCTACACCTTC
TRBV5-1	-	TRBJ2-7	-	CASSLYYEQYF	TGCGCCAGCAGCTTATACTACGAGCAGTACTTC
TRBV4-2	TRBD1	TRBJ2-7	-	CASSGDSSYEQYF	TGTGCCAGCAGCGGGGACAGCTCCTACGAGCAGTACTTC
TRBV28	TRBD1	TRBJ2-7	-	CASSYRDRVYF	TGTGCCAGCAGTTATCGGGACAGGGTATACTTC
TRBV27	-	TRBJ1-6	-	CASSLLKIGVAGSPLHF	TGTGCCAGCAGTTTACTGAAAATTGGGGTAGCGGGTTCACCCCTCCACTTT
TRBV6-5	TRBD1	TRBJ2-1	-	CAVPGQNYNEQFF	TGTGCCGTGCCGGGACAGAACTACAATGAGCAGTTCTTC
TRBV6-5	-	TRBJ1-2	-	CASSTFGAPTF	TGTGCCAGCAGTACCTTTGGGGCTCCCACCTTC
TRBV11-2	TRBD2	TRBJ2-3	-	CASSLVTSGSTDTQYF	TGTGCCAGCAGCTTAGTGACTAGCGGGAGCACAGATACGCAGTATTTT
TRBV5-7	-	TRBJ2-2	-	CASLPWGRECTGELFF	TGTGCCAGCCTTCCCTGGGGCAGGGAATGCACCGGGGAGCTGTTTTTT
TRBV5-1	TRBD2	TRBJ2-5	-	CASSLRLAGRMEPQYF	TGCGCCAGCAGCCTCCGACTAGCGGGGAGGATGGAGCCCCAGTACTTC
TRBV12-3/TRBV12-4	-	TRBJ1-2	-	CASSFGEGYTF	TGTGCCAGCAGTTTTGGTGAGGGCTACACCTTC
TRBV28	-	TRBJ1-4	-	CASRTQGWDNEKLFF	TGTGCCAGCAGGACCCAGGGATGGGATAATGAAAAACTGTTTTTT
TRBV27	TRBD1	TRBJ1-5	few	CASSLTGSNQPQHF	TGTGCCAGCAGCCTGACAGGGAGCAATCAGCCCCAGCATTTT
TRBV5-5	-	TRBJ2-1	-	CASSFRQGGNEQFF	TGTGCCAGCAGCTTCAGGCAGGGGGGCAATGAGCAGTTCTTC
TRBV6-5	-	TRBJ1-5	-	CASSYWDIEGNQPQHF	TGTGCCAGCAGTTACTGGGACATTGAGGGCAATCAGCCCCAGCATTTT
TRBV3-1/TRBV3-2	TRBD2	TRBJ2-1	-	CASSAYSGGSYNEQFF	TGTGCCAGCAGCGCATATAGCGGGGGCTCCTACAATGAGCAGTTCTTC
TRBV4-2	TRBD1	TRBJ1-5	-	CASSQRQGSNQPQHF	TGTGCCAGCAGCCAAAGACAGGGGAGCAATCAGCCCCAGCATTTT
TRBV5-1	TRBD1	TRBJ2-1	-	CASSRDRSHNEQFF	TGCGCCAGCAGCCGGGACAGGTCCCACAATGAGCAGTTCTTC
TRBV28	-	TRBJ2-1	-	CASSLAGRGWEQFF	TGTGCCAGCAGTTTGGCAGGGCGAGGCTGGGAGCAGTTCTTC
TRBV24-1	-	TRBJ1-5	-	CATSDAANRVGQPQHF	TGTGCCACCAGTGATGCAGCGAACAGGGTTGGGCAGCCCCAGCATTTT
TRBV19	-	TRBJ2-3	-	CASRTGSLAQYF	TGTGCCAGTAGAACAGGCTCCTTGGCGCAGTATTTT
TRBV18	TRBD1	TRBJ2-7	-	CASSSGQGLNEQYF	TGTGCCAGCTCATCGGGACAGGGGTTAAACGAGCAGTACTTC
TRBV6-5	-	TRBJ2-5	-	CASSYLAGAETQYF	TGTGCCAGCAGTTACCTGGCAGGGGCAGAGACCCAGTACTTC